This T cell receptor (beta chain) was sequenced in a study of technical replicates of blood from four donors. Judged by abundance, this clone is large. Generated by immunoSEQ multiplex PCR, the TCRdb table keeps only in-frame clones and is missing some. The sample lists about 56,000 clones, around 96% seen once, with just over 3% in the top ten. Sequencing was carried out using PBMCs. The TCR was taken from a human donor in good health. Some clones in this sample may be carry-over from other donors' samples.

The chain's CDR3 is CASSQVQAGELFF. The DNA for the CDR3 is TGTGCCAGCAGCCAAGTTCAGGCCGGGGAGCTGTTTTTT. This chain uses TRBV14 with TRBJ2-2; D is unresolved. The CDR3 sequence is 13 residues long. Germline V lookup: CDR1 SGHDN, CDR2 FVKESK. Between the trimmed V and J ends, which lost 1 base and 6 bases, there was a span of 6 bases.